This T cell receptor beta chain was identified in a study of blood T cell repertoires in COVID-19. About the research overall: The samples span acute and convalescent COVID-19 from the United States, Italy and Spain. Sources were T cells, B-cell-depleted T cells, or PBMCs; the material itself was cDNA or gDNA.

Cohorts were based on clinical histories the participants reported. Under the authors' procedure: How many nucleated cells were present was estimated from reference gene primer amplification. The protocol was immunoSEQ multiplex PCR, while the TCRdb copy is restricted to in-frame clones and leaves out a portion. Clone size and V and J calls were adopted from that table, with D and trimming inferred from the DNA. The sample contains around 310,000 clones, 85% to 90% of which appear only once. The CDR3 is 15 residues long. Germline-derived CDR1 and CDR2 are ENHRY and SYGVKD. V lost 6 bases to trimming and J lost 0 bases; unmatched junction nucleotides: 5.

Specimen: PBMCs or T cells enriched from blood (not recorded which). This TCR derives from a woman aged 25 to 39 who had recovered from COVID-19. The V call is TRBV10-3, the J call TRBJ2-1; 7 bases fit TRBD2. CDR3: CAIRPPGGSYNEQFF. CDR3 bases: TGTGCCATCAGACCACCGGGGGGCTCCTACAATGAGCAGTTCTTC.